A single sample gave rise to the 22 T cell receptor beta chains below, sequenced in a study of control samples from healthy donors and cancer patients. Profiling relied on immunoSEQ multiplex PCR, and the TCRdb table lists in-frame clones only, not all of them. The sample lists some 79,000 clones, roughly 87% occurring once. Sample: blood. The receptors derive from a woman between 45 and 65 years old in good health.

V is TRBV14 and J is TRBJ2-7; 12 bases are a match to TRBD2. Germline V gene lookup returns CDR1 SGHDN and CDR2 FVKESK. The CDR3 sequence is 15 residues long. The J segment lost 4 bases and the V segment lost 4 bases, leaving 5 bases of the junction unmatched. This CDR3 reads CASSLLAGGPYEQYF. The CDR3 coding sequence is TGTGCCAGCAGCCTCCTAGCGGGAGGGCCTTACGAGCAGTACTTC.

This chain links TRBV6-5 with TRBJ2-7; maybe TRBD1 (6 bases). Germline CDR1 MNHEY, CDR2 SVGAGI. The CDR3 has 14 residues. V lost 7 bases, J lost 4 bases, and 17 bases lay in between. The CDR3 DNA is TGTGCCAGCATAGCATCAGGGGCGCCATACGAGCAGTACTTC. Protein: CASIASGAPYEQYF.

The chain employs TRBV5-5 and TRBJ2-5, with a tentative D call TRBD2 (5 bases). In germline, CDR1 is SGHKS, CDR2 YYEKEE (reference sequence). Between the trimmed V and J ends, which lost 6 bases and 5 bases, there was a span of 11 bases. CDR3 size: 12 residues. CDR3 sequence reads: CASTMGGETQYF. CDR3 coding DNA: TGTGCCAGCACCATGGGCGGGGAGACCCAGTACTTC.

The CDR3: CASITGTAYTQYF. CDR3 nucleotides: TGTGCCAGCATAACAGGTACAGCGTATACGCAGTATTTT. The chain recombines TRBV6-5 with TRBJ2-3; TRBD1 is a possible D gene (5 bases). This CDR3 contains 13 residues. Between the trimmed V and J ends, which lost 7 bases and 7 bases, there was a span of 15 bases. Germline-derived CDR1 and CDR2 are MNHEY and SVGAGI.

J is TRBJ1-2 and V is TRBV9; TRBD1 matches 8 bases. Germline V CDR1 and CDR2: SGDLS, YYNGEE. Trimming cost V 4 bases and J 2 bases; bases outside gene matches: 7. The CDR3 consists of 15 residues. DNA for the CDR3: TGTGCCAGCAGCCCACAGGGGGGAAAGAACTATGGCTACACCTTC. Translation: CASSPQGGKNYGYTF.

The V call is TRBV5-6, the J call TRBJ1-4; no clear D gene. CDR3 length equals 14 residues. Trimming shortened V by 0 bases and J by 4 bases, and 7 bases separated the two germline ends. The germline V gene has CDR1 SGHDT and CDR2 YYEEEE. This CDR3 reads CASSLAGVNEKLFF. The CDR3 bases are TGTGCCAGCAGCTTGGCCGGGGTTAATGAAAAACTGTTTTTT.

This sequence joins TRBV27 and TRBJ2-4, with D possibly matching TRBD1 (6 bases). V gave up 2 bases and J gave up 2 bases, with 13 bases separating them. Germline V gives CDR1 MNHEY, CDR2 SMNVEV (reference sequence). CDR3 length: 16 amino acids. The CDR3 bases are TGTGCCAGCAGTTTAACGGCAGGGGTTTCCAAAAACATTCAGTACTTC. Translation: CASSLTAGVSKNIQYF.

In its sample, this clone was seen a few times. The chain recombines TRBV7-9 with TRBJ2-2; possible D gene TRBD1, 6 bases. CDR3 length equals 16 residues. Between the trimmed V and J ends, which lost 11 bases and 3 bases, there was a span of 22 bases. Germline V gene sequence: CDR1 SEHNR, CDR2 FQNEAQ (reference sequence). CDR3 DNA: TGTGCCTTCCCACCGTCAGGGGCTCGGGACACCGGGGAGCTGTTTTTT. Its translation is CAFPPSGARDTGELFF.

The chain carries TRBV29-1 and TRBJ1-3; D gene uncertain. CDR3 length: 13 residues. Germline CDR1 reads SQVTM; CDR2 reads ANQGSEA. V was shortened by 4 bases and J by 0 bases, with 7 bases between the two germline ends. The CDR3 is CSVGASSGNTIYF. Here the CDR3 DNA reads TGCAGCGTTGGAGCAAGCTCTGGAAACACCATATATTTT.

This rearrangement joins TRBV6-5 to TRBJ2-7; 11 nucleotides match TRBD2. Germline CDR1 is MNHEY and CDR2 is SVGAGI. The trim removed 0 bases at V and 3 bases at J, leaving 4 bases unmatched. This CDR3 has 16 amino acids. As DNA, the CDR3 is TGTGCCAGCAGTTACTCGGTAGCGGGAGGGTTCTACGAGCAGTACTTC. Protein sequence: CASSYSVAGGFYEQYF.

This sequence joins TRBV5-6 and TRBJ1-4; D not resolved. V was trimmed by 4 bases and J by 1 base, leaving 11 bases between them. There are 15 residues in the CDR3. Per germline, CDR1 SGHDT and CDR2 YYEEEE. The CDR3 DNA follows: TGTGCCAGCAGCATTCGCGTAGTAACTAATGAAAAACTGTTTTTT. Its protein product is CASSIRVVTNEKLFF.

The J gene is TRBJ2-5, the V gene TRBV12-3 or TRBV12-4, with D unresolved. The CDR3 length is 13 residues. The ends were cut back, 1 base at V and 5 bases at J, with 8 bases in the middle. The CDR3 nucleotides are TGTGCCAGCAGTTTAGGTCTCCGGGAGACCCAGTACTTC. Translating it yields CASSLGLRETQYF.

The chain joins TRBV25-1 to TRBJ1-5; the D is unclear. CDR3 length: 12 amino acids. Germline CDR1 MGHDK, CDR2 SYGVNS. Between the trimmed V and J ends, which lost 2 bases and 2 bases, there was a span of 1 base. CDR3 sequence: CASSEGNQPQHF. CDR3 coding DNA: TGTGCCAGCAGTGAAGGCAATCAGCCCCAGCATTTT.

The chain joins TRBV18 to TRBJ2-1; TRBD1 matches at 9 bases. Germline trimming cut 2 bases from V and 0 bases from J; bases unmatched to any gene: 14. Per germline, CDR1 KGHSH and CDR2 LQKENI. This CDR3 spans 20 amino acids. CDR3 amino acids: CASSPKTGTGYGSSYNEQFF. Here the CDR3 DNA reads TGTGCCAGCTCACCAAAGACTGGGACAGGGTATGGAAGCTCCTACAATGAGCAGTTCTTC.

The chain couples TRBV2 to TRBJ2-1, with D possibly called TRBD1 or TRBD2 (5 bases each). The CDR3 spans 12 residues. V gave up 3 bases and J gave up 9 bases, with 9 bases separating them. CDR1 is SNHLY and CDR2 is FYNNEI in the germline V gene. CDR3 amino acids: CASSDPRGEQFF. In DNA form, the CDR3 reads TGTGCCAGCAGTGATCCGAGGGGTGAGCAGTTCTTC.

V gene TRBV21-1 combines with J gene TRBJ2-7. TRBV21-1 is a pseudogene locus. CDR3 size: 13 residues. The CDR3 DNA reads TGTGCCAGTATTCCCGGGCTGATTTACGAGCAGTACTTC. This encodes CASIPGLIYEQYF.

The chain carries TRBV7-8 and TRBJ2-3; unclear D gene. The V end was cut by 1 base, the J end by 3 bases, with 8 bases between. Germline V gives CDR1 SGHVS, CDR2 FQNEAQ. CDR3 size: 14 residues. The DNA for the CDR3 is TGTGCCAGCAGCTTAGGCTCCATAACAGATACGCAGTATTTT. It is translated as CASSLGSITDTQYF.

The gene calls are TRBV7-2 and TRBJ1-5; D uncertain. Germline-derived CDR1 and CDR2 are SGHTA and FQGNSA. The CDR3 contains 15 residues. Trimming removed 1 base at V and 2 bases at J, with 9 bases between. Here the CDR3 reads CASSLVIGGNQPQHF. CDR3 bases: TGTGCCAGCAGCTTAGTCATCGGCGGCAATCAGCCCCAGCATTTT.

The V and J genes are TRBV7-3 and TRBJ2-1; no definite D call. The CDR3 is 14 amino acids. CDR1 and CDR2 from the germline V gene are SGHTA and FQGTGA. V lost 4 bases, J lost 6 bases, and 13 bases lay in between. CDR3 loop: CASSSTGARNEQFF. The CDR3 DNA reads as TGTGCCAGCAGCTCAACCGGAGCTCGCAATGAGCAGTTCTTC.

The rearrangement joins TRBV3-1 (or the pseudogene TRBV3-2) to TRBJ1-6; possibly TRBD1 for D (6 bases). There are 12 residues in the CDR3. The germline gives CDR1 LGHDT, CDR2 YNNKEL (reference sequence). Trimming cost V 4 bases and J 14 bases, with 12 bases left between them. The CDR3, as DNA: TGTGCCAGCAGCCCCCTTAGGGGGACCCTCCACTTT. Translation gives CASSPLRGTLHF.

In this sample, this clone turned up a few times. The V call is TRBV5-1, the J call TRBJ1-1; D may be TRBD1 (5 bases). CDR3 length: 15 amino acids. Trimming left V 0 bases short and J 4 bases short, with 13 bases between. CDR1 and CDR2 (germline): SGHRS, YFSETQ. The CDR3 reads CASSLAAQGTTEAFF. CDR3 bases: TGCGCCAGCAGCTTGGCGGCCCAGGGAACCACTGAAGCTTTCTTT.

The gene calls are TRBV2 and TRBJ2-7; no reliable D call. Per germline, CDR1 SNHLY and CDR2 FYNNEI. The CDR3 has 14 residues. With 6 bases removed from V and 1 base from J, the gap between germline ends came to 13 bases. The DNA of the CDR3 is TGTGCCAGCAGAGGGATCCGAGTTTCCTACGAGCAGTACTTC. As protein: CASRGIRVSYEQYF.